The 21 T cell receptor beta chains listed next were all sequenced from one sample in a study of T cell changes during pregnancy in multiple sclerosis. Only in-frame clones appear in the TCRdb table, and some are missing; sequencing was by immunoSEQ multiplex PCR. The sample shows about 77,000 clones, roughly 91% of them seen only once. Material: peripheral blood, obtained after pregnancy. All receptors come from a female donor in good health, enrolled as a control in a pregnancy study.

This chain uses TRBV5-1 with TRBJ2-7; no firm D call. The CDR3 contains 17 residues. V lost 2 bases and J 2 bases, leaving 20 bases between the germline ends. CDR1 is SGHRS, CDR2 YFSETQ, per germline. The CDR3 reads CASSFGLISPTTYEQYF. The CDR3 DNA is TGCGCCAGCAGCTTTGGTTTGATAAGCCCGACAACCTACGAGCAGTACTTC.

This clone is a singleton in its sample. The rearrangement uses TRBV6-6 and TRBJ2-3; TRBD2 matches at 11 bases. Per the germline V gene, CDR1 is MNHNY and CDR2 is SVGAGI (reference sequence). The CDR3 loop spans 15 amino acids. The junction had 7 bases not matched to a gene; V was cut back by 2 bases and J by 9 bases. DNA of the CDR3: TGTGCCAGCAGTTACACGCTAGCGGGAGGTGACACGCAGTATTTT. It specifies CASSYTLAGGDTQYF.

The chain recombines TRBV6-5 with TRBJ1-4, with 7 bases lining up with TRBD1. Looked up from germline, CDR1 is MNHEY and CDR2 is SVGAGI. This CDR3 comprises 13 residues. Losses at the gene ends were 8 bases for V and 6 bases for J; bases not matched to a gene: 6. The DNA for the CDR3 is TGTGCCAGCGGACAGGACTGGGATGAAAAACTGTTTTTT. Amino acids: CASGQDWDEKLFF.

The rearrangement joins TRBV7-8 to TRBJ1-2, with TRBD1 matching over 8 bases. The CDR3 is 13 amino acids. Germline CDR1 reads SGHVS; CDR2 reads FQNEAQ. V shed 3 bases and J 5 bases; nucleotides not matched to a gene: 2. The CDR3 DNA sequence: TGTGCCAGCAGCTTTACAGGGGGGTATGGCTACACCTTC. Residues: CASSFTGGYGYTF.

The CDR3 loop reads CASSPSTAGPYEQYF. The CDR3 nucleotides read TGTGCCAGCAGCCCCTCCACAGCGGGGCCCTACGAGCAGTACTTC. The chain joins TRBV7-3 to TRBJ2-7; 7 bases agree with TRBD2. Losses at the gene ends were 5 bases for V and 2 bases for J; bases not matched to a gene: 9. The CDR3 runs to 15 residues. Germline V gene data show CDR1 as SGHTA and CDR2 as FQGTGA.

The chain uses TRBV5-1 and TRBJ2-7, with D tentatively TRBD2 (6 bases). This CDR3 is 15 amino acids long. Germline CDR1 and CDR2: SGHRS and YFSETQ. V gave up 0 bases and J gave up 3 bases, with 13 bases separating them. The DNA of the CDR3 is TGCGCCAGCAGCTTGGGGCGGGGAAGGGGCTACGAGCAGTACTTC. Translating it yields CASSLGRGRGYEQYF.

CDR3 DNA: TGTGCCAGCAGTTTATTTGCGGGGGGGGCCTACGAGCAGTACTTC. Protein: CASSLFAGGAYEQYF. J is TRBJ2-7 and V is TRBV27, with 9 bases lining up with TRBD2. The trim removed 1 base at V and 2 bases at J, leaving 3 bases unmatched. The CDR3 totals 15 residues. The germline gives CDR1 MNHEY, CDR2 SMNVEV (reference sequence).

The CDR3 sequence: CASESRGYPYEQYF. CDR3 nucleotide sequence: TGTGCCAGCGAGTCCCGGGGTTATCCCTACGAGCAGTACTTC. The chain couples TRBV6-1 to TRBJ2-7; TRBD2 might be the D (5 bases). The germline V gene has CDR1 MNHNS and CDR2 SASEGT. The CDR3 covers 14 residues. Trimming took off 8 bases at V and 2 bases at J, with 16 bases between the two ends.

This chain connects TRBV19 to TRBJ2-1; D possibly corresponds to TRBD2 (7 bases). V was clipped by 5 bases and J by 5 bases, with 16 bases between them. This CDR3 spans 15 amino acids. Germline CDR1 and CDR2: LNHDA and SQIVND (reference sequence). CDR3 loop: CASSLRGRANNEQFF. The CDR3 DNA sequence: TGTGCCAGTAGTCTTAGGGGGAGGGCGAACAATGAGCAGTTCTTC.

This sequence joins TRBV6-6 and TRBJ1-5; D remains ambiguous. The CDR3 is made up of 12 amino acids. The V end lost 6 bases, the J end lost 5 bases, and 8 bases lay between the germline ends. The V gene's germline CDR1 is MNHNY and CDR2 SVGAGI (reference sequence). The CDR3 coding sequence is TGTGCCAGCAGCACCGGGGATCAGCCCCAGCATTTT. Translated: CASSTGDQPQHF.

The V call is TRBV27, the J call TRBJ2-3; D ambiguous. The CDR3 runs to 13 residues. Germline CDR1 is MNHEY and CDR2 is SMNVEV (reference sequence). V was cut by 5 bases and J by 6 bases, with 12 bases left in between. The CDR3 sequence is CASSTLGVDTQYF. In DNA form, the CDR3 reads TGTGCCAGCAGTACCCTAGGAGTCGATACGCAGTATTTT.

The CDR3 nucleotides are TGTGCCAGCAGCTCCCACCCGGGATCCGGCAAGGGCTACACCTTC. Its translation: CASSSHPGSGKGYTF. The chain recombines TRBV27 with TRBJ1-2, with D unclear. Between the trimmed V and J ends, which lost 6 bases and 8 bases, there was a span of 22 bases. The CDR3 is 15 residues long. Germline CDR1 and CDR2: MNHEY and SMNVEV (reference sequence).

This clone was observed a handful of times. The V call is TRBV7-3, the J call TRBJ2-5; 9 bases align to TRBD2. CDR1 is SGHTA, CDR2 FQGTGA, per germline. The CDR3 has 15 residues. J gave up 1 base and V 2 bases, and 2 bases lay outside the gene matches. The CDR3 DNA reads TGTGCCAGCAGCTTATCAGCGGGGGGCCAAGAGACCCAGTACTTC. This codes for CASSLSAGGQETQYF. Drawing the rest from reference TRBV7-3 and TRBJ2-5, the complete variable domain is GAGVSQTPSNKVTEKGKYVELRCDPISGHTALYWYRQSLGQGPEFLIYFQGTGAADDSGLPNDRFFAVRPEGSVSTLKIQRTERGDSAVYLCASSLSAGGQETQYFGPGTRLLVL.

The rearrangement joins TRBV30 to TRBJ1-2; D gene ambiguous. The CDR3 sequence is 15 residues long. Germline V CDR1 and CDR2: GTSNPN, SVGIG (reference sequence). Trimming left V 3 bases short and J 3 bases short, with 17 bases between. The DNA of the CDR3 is TGTGCCTGGAGCGCTCCTTCCAGAGCGGACTATGGCTACACCTTC. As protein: CAWSAPSRADYGYTF.

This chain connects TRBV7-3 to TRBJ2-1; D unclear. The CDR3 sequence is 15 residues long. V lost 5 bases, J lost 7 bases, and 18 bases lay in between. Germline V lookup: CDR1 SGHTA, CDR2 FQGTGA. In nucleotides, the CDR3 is TGTGCCAGCAGCCGCGGTGTAGGTCATTCGAATGAGCAGTTCTTC. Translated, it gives CASSRGVGHSNEQFF.

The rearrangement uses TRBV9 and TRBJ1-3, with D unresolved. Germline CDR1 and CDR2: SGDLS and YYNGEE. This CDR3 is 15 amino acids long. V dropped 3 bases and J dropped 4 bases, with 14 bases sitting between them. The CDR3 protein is CASSADLGRGNTIYF. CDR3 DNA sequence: TGTGCCAGCAGCGCGGATCTCGGGAGGGGAAACACCATATATTTT. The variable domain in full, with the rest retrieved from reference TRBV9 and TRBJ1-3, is DSGVTQTPKHLITATGQRVTLRCSPRSGDLSVYWYQQSLDQGLQFLIQYYNGEERAKGNILERFSAQQFPDLHSELNLSSLELGDSALYFCASSADLGRGNTIYFGEGSWLTVV.

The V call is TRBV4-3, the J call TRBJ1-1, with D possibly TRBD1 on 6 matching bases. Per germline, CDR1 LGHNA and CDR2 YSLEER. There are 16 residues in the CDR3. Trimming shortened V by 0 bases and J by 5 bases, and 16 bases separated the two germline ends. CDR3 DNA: TGCGCCAGCAGCCAAGATTCAGGGGCAAGGGGGACTGAAGCTTTCTTT. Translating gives CASSQDSGARGTEAFF.

The CDR3 nucleotides read TGCAGTGCGGCGGGGGGCGATACGCAGTATTTT. Its translation is CSAAGGDTQYF. The rearrangement links TRBV20-1 to TRBJ2-3, with 8 nucleotides matching TRBD2. J lost 6 bases, V lost 6 bases, and 2 bases had no gene match. This CDR3 spans 11 amino acids. Germline CDR1 and CDR2: DFQATT and SNEGSKA (reference sequence).

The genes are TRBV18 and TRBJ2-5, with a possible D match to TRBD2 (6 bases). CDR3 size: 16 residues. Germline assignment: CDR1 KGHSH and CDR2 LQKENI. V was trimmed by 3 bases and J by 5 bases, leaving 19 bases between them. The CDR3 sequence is CASSPMTRGEVETQYF. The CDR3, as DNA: TGTGCCAGCTCACCGATGACTAGAGGGGAGGTGGAGACCCAGTACTTC.

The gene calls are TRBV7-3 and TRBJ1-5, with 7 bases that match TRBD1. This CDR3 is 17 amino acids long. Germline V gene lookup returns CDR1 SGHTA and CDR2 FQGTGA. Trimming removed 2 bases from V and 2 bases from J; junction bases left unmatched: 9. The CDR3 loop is CASSLDRDSLGNQPQHF. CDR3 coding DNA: TGTGCCAGCAGCTTAGACCGGGACAGCCTAGGCAATCAGCCCCAGCATTTT.

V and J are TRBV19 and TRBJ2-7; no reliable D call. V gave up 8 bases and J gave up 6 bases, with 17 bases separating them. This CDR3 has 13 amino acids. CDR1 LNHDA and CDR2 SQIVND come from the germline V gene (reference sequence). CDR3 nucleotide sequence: TGTGCCAGTCGACCGACATGGGCAGCCGAGCAGTACTTC. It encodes CASRPTWAAEQYF.